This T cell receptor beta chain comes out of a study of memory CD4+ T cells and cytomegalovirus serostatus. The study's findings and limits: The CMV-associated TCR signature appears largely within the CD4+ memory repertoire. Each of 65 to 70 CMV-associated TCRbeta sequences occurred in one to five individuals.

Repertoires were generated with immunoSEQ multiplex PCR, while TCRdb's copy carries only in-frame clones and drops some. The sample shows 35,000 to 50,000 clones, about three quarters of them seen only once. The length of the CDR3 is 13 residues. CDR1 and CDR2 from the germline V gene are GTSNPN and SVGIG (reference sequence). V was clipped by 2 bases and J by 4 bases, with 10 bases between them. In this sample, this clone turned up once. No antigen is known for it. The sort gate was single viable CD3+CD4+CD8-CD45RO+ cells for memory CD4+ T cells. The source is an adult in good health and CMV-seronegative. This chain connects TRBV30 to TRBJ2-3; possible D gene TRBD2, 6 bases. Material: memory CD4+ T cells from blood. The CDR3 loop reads CAWSRREADTQYF. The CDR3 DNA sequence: TGTGCCTGGAGTAGGAGGGAAGCAGATACGCAGTATTTT.